Listed below are T cell receptor beta chains from one sample, sequenced in a study of T cells in Graves' hyperthyroidism and ophthalmopathy. TCRdb used MiXCR to reprocess the multiplex PCR reads, holding one entry per CDR3 protein. The data hold about half a million distinct CDR3 sequences, with roughly 21% observed a single time. Sequenced sample: blood. The receptors shown here come from a man aged 35-49 years with Graves' ophthalmopathy. CDR3s include the opening cysteine and the closing phenylalanine or tryptophan. Fields, in order: D gene, clone size, J gene, V gene, CDR3 DNA, CDR3 protein. The D gene is left open where the match is weak. Rows give clone size only sometimes, using once, few, many, or a class for an expanded clone.

D gene: NA
clone size: NA
J gene: TRBJ1-4
V gene: TRBV7-9
CDR3 DNA: TGTGCCAGCAGCCATCAGGGCATAGGTGAAAAACTGTTTTTT
CDR3 protein: CASSHQGIGEKLFF

D gene: NA
clone size: many
J gene: TRBJ2-7
V gene: TRBV28
CDR3 DNA: TGTGCCAGCGGAACAGGGAACCTCTACGAGCAGTACTTC
CDR3 protein: CASGTGNLYEQYF

D gene: TRBD2
clone size: many
J gene: TRBJ2-7
V gene: TRBV2
CDR3 DNA: TGTGCCAGCAGTGAAGGACTAGCGGGGGTCTACGAGCAGTACTTC
CDR3 protein: CASSEGLAGVYEQYF

D gene: NA
clone size: few
J gene: TRBJ2-7
V gene: TRBV4-2
CDR3 DNA: TGTGCCAGCAGCCAAGATTACGCTTCCGAGCAGTACTTC
CDR3 protein: CASSQDYASEQYF

D gene: NA
clone size: few
J gene: TRBJ1-2
V gene: TRBV7-9
CDR3 DNA: TGTGCCAGCAGCCCCCCCGGAAGGCGTCCCCGAATCACCTTC
CDR3 protein: CASSPPGRRPRITF

D gene: NA
clone size: NA
J gene: TRBJ2-1
V gene: TRBV7-8
CDR3 DNA: TGTGCCAGCAGCTTAGACCCCTTCGAGCAGTTCTTC
CDR3 protein: CASSLDPFEQFF

D gene: NA
clone size: many
J gene: TRBJ2-7
V gene: TRBV20-1
CDR3 DNA: TGCAGTGCCCCAATAGCGGTGAGCTCCTACGAGCAGTACTTC
CDR3 protein: CSAPIAVSSYEQYF

D gene: TRBD1
clone size: few
J gene: TRBJ1-5
V gene: TRBV2
CDR3 DNA: TGTGCCAGCAGTCCCCTCGGGACAGGGGGAAATCAGCCCCAGCATTTT
CDR3 protein: CASSPLGTGGNQPQHF

D gene: NA
clone size: NA
J gene: TRBJ1-1
V gene: TRBV6-1
CDR3 DNA: TGTGCCAGCAGTGGATTTGGCACCGGGTTCACTGAAGCTTTCTTT
CDR3 protein: CASSGFGTGFTEAFF

D gene: NA
clone size: many
J gene: TRBJ1-1
V gene: TRBV20-1
CDR3 DNA: TGCAGTGCCACCCCGACCTCACAGGGATCATCGGCTTTCTTT
CDR3 protein: CSATPTSQGSSAFF

D gene: NA
clone size: few
J gene: TRBJ2-7
V gene: TRBV7-9
CDR3 DNA: TGTGCCAGCACCCCTAGGGACCGCACCTACGAGCAGTACTTC
CDR3 protein: CASTPRDRTYEQYF

D gene: NA
clone size: many
J gene: TRBJ1-5
V gene: TRBV18
CDR3 DNA: TGTGCCAGCTCACCCTCGAGCAATCAGCCCCAGCATTTT
CDR3 protein: CASSPSSNQPQHF

D gene: NA
clone size: few
J gene: TRBJ1-1
V gene: TRBV30
CDR3 DNA: TGTGCCTGGAGTCGTTCCAGGGATGGGATGAACACTGAAGCTTTCTTT
CDR3 protein: CAWSRSRDGMNTEAFF

D gene: NA
clone size: NA
J gene: TRBJ2-6
V gene: TRBV11-2
CDR3 DNA: TGTGCCAGCAGCCCCCGGGGAGGGGCCAACGTCCTGACTTTC
CDR3 protein: CASSPRGGANVLTF

D gene: NA
clone size: many
J gene: TRBJ2-7
V gene: TRBV2
CDR3 DNA: TGTGCCAGCAGTGTGGACCGACTGTTCGAGCAGTACTTC
CDR3 protein: CASSVDRLFEQYF

D gene: NA
clone size: few
J gene: TRBJ1-5
V gene: TRBV28
CDR3 DNA: TGTGCCAGCAGTAAGGGAGGTCAGCCCCAGCATTTT
CDR3 protein: CASSKGGQPQHF

D gene: TRBD2
clone size: few
J gene: TRBJ2-3
V gene: TRBV7-9
CDR3 DNA: TGTGCCAGCAGCCCCCCGGGACTAGCGGGAGGGCCTAAAGATACGCAGTATTTT
CDR3 protein: CASSPPGLAGGPKDTQYF

D gene: NA
clone size: few
J gene: TRBJ1-5
V gene: TRBV6-2/TRBV6-3
CDR3 DNA: TGTGCCAGCGGGTCTGGGACTCAGCCCCAGCATTTT
CDR3 protein: CASGSGTQPQHF

D gene: NA
clone size: NA
J gene: TRBJ2-5
V gene: TRBV4-1
CDR3 DNA: TGCGCCAGCAGCCAAGTAACTTTAGGGGGGCTCGGTGAGACCCAGTACTTC
CDR3 protein: CASSQVTLGGLGETQYF

D gene: TRBD1
clone size: few
J gene: TRBJ2-5
V gene: TRBV29-1
CDR3 DNA: TGCAGCGTGGCCTCAGGGGGCGCGGGCAGGACCCAGTACTTC
CDR3 protein: CSVASGGAGRTQYF

D gene: TRBD2
clone size: many
J gene: TRBJ2-5
V gene: TRBV6-1
CDR3 DNA: TGTGCCAGCAGGAAAGGACTAGCGGGGGGGAGCCAAGAGACCCAGTACTTC
CDR3 protein: CASRKGLAGGSQETQYF

D gene: NA
clone size: few
J gene: TRBJ2-1
V gene: TRBV5-8
CDR3 DNA: TGTGCCAGCAGCTTCCAGGGTTTCTCCTACAATGAGCAGTTCTTC
CDR3 protein: CASSFQGFSYNEQFF

D gene: TRBD2
clone size: NA
J gene: TRBJ2-7
V gene: TRBV7-3
CDR3 DNA: TGTGCCAGCAGCTCGGGGGGGCCGGGCTACAATGAGCAGTACTTC
CDR3 protein: CASSSGGPGYNEQYF

D gene: TRBD1
clone size: NA
J gene: TRBJ2-7
V gene: TRBV30
CDR3 DNA: TGTGCCTGGGGGACAGGGCCCTACGAGCAGTACTTC
CDR3 protein: CAWGTGPYEQYF

D gene: TRBD1
clone size: many
J gene: TRBJ2-7
V gene: TRBV7-6
CDR3 DNA: TGTGCCAGCAGCGGCCCGGGACAGGGTGACGAGCAGTACTTC
CDR3 protein: CASSGPGQGDEQYF

D gene: TRBD1
clone size: NA
J gene: TRBJ1-1
V gene: TRBV7-2
CDR3 DNA: TGTGCCAGCAGTTCCGGGACAGGGAAAGCTTTCTTT
CDR3 protein: CASSSGTGKAFF

D gene: NA
clone size: NA
J gene: TRBJ1-1
V gene: TRBV20-1
CDR3 DNA: TGCAGTGCTCTAGAATCCGGGACAAGAGCTTTCTTT
CDR3 protein: CSALESGTRAFF

D gene: TRBD2
clone size: NA
J gene: TRBJ2-1
V gene: TRBV5-1
CDR3 DNA: TGCGCCAGCAGCTGGACTAGTACTACCCGTTATCGGAATGAGCAGTTCTTC
CDR3 protein: CASSWTSTTRYRNEQFF

D gene: NA
clone size: NA
J gene: TRBJ2-7
V gene: TRBV24-1
CDR3 DNA: TGTGCCACCAGTGACCAAGACTACGAGCAGTACTTC
CDR3 protein: CATSDQDYEQYF

D gene: NA
clone size: few
J gene: TRBJ2-5
V gene: TRBV6-1
CDR3 DNA: TGTGCCAGCAGTGAAGGGGGCCGGGTTTTTGAGACCCAGTACTTC
CDR3 protein: CASSEGGRVFETQYF

D gene: NA
clone size: few
J gene: TRBJ2-2
V gene: TRBV7-9
CDR3 DNA: TGTGCCAGCAGCCTCCTGGGGGAGACGAACACCGGGGAGCTGTTTTTT
CDR3 protein: CASSLLGETNTGELFF